This entry is about one T cell receptor (beta chain). The germline V gene has CDR1 SGHRS and CDR2 YFSETQ. This CDR3 region has 16 residues. The V gene lost 3 bases and the J gene lost 6 bases, with 19 bases spanning the gap. In the source study's methods: Using reference gene primer amplification, nucleated cell counts were estimated. Data came from immunoSEQ multiplex PCR; TCRdb stores just in-frame clones and leaves some out. V, J and clone size are taken as reported in that table, and D and trimming were inferred from the DNA itself. In the table there are fewer than 300,000 clones, approximately 90% of which are singletons. This specimen belongs to a study of blood T cell repertoires in COVID-19. As for the study in general: T cells, B-cell-depleted T cells, or PBMCs provided the cDNA or gDNA that served as material.

The rearrangement links TRBV5-1 to TRBJ2-1; tentative D call: TRBD1 (6 bases). The clonotype was recovered from a woman younger than 45 with COVID-19, enrolled during active disease. Sequencing was performed on peripheral blood. The CDR3 spells CASSSNTGIAPNEQFF. The CDR3 nucleotides are TGCGCCAGCAGCTCCAATACAGGGATCGCGCCCAATGAGCAGTTCTTC.